These 26 T cell receptor beta chains came from one sample sequenced in a study of T cell clonotyping in hematopoietic cell transplantation. Method: immunoSEQ multiplex PCR; TCRdb's copy keeps in-frame clones and lacks some. In the table there are 10,000 to 15,000 clones, around 50% of which are singletons. The sample taken for sequencing was peripheral blood mononuclear cells. The receptors were sampled from a man aged 45-60 years in good health. Some clones in this sample may be carry-over from other donors' samples.

This sequence joins TRBV7-2 and TRBJ2-7; 9 bases align to TRBD1. V lost 5 bases, J lost 4 bases, and 9 bases stayed unmatched. Germline V CDR1 and CDR2: SGHTA, FQGNSA. The CDR3 totals 15 residues. The CDR3 protein is CASSPTGTGFYEQYF. The CDR3 coding sequence is TGTGCCAGCAGCCCTACCGGGACAGGGTTTTACGAGCAGTACTTC.

This chain connects TRBV30 to TRBJ1-1; 9 positions match TRBD1. In germline, CDR1 is GTSNPN, CDR2 SVGIG (reference sequence). The V and J ends lost 8 bases and 1 base, in that order; junction bases with no gene match: 5. This CDR3 has 13 residues. The CDR3 DNA is TGTGCCGATCGGGACAGGGAGAACACTGAAGCTTTCTTT. Translation: CADRDRENTEAFF.

The chain carries TRBV4-2 and TRBJ1-2; possible D gene TRBD1, 6 bases. The CDR3 totals 14 residues. Germline CDR1 LGHNA, CDR2 YNFKEQ. Trimming took off 5 bases at V and 6 bases at J, with 16 bases between the two ends. CDR3 DNA sequence: TGTGCCAGCAGCAGGACGACAGGTTCCGATGGCTACACCTTC. Translated, it gives CASSRTTGSDGYTF.

This clone appeared a few times. The rearrangement joins TRBV5-1 to TRBJ1-1, with 7 bases matching TRBD1. This CDR3 has 14 residues. CDR1 and CDR2 from the germline V gene are SGHRS and YFSETQ. V was pared by 3 bases and J by 2 bases, with 4 bases of the junction left unmatched. The CDR3 loop reads CASSSGQPNTEAFF. CDR3 nucleotide sequence: TGCGCCAGCAGCTCGGGACAGCCTAACACTGAAGCTTTCTTT. Complete variable domain (other parts from reference TRBV5-1 and TRBJ1-1): KAGVTQTPRYLIKTRGQQVTLSCSPISGHRSVSWYQQTPGQGLQFLFEYFSETQRNKGNFPGRFSGRQFSNSRSEMNVSTLELGDSALYLCASSSGQPNTEAFFGQGTRLTVV.

The table lists this clone with a few counts. This sequence joins TRBV4-1 and TRBJ1-4, with D possibly being TRBD1 (5 bases). Trimming took 2 bases from V and 0 from J, leaving 13 bases between them. Germline assignment: CDR1 MGHRA and CDR2 YSYEKL. The CDR3 sequence is 17 residues long. The CDR3 nucleotides are TGCGCCAGCAGCCAACTAAGGGGTGGGGCAACTAATGAAAAACTGTTTTTT. It codes for CASSQLRGGATNEKLFF.

The CDR3 DNA reads as TGTGCCAGCAGCCGCACCCAGTGGGGTGAGCAGTTCTTC. Translating it yields CASSRTQWGEQFF. This chain joins TRBV6-5 and TRBJ2-1; D is unresolved. CDR1 MNHEY and CDR2 SVGAGI come from the germline V gene. This CDR3 comprises 13 residues. The germline V and J ends were trimmed by 6 bases and 9 bases, with 15 bases remaining between them.

The CDR3 loop is CSVFSGLYNEQFF. CDR3 bases: TGCAGCGTATTTAGCGGGTTATACAATGAGCAGTTCTTC. The chain links TRBV29-1 to TRBJ2-1; 7 nucleotides align to TRBD2. After removal of 6 bases from V and 4 bases from J, the junction contained 6 bases not matched to a gene. The length of the CDR3 is 13 residues. Germline-derived CDR1 and CDR2 are SQVTM and ANQGSEA.

V and J are TRBV10-3 and TRBJ1-5; maybe TRBD1 (5 bases). CDR3 size: 13 residues. Trimming removed 6 bases at V and 2 bases at J, with 8 bases between. Germline V gene sequence: CDR1 ENHRY, CDR2 SYGVKD. This chain's CDR3 is CAISREGNQPQHF. For the CDR3, the DNA is TGTGCCATCAGCAGGGAGGGCAATCAGCCCCAGCATTTT.

This chain links TRBV30 with TRBJ2-1; unclear D gene. In germline, CDR1 is GTSNPN, CDR2 SVGIG (reference sequence). The CDR3 spans 11 residues. The ends were cut back, 5 bases at V and 9 bases at J, with 11 bases in the middle. In nucleotides, the CDR3 is TGTGCCTGGCTTCACGAGCGTGAGCAGTTCTTC. This gives the protein CAWLHEREQFF.

The chain employs TRBV7-5 and TRBJ2-5; the table's D call of TRBD2 was not tested on the DNA. TRBV7-5 is noted as a pseudogene. This CDR3 is 16 amino acids long. In DNA, the CDR3 is TGTGTCAGAAGCTTACTCCGGGAAGCAAACCAAGAGACCCAGTACTTC. Its protein product is CVRSLLREANQETQYF.

The rearrangement links TRBV6-6 to TRBJ2-6; D ambiguous. The germline CDR1 and CDR2 sequences are MNHNY and SVGAGI (reference sequence). V shed 7 bases and J shed 1 base, with 8 bases lying between them. CDR3 size: 14 residues. The CDR3 region has the DNA TGTGCCAGCAACTATTTATCTGGGGCCAACGTCCTGACTTTC. This translates into CASNYLSGANVLTF.

The rearrangement links TRBV7-6 to TRBJ2-1; a possible D gene is TRBD1 (6 bases). The CDR3 totals 15 residues. Per germline, CDR1 SGHVS and CDR2 FNYEAQ. Trimming removed 4 bases from V and 0 bases from J, with 10 bases in between. The CDR3 spells CASSSQGNSYNEQFF. The CDR3 DNA is TGTGCCAGCAGCTCACAGGGAAACTCCTACAATGAGCAGTTCTTC.

The chain links TRBV6-5 to TRBJ2-7; 8 bases are a match to TRBD1. Germline assignment: CDR1 MNHEY and CDR2 SVGAGI. This CDR3 comprises 14 residues. V lost 5 bases to trimming and J lost 3 bases; unmatched junction nucleotides: 6. CDR3 in amino acids: CASSRTGTRYEQYF. The CDR3 bases are TGTGCCAGCAGTAGGACAGGGACGCGCTACGAGCAGTACTTC.

The chain carries TRBV7-6 and TRBJ1-5; no definite D call. CDR3 length: 13 residues. Between the trimmed V and J ends, which lost 2 bases and 5 bases, there was a span of 7 bases. Per germline, CDR1 SGHVS and CDR2 FNYEAQ. The CDR3 DNA reads TGTGCCAGCAGCTTATCCCACCATCAGCCCCAGCATTTT. Amino acid sequence: CASSLSHHQPQHF. Combining the CDR3 with reference TRBV7-6 and TRBJ1-5 gives the whole variable domain GAGVSQSPRYKVTKRGQDVALRCDPISGHVSLYWYRQALGQGPEFLTYFNYEAQQDKSGLPNDRFSAERPEGSISTLTIQRTEQRDSAMYRCASSLSHHQPQHFGDGTRLSIL.

This clone was seen more than once but under ten times. V usage is TRBV30 and J usage is TRBJ2-5; D is perhaps TRBD1 (5 bases). Trimming removed 0 bases at V and 5 bases at J, with 13 bases between. Per germline, CDR1 GTSNPN and CDR2 SVGIG (reference sequence). The CDR3 runs 14 residues. CDR3 bases: TGTGCCTGGAGTGTAGGGGCGCAACGGGAGACCCAGTACTTC. Translating gives CAWSVGAQRETQYF.

The rearrangement joins TRBV10-3 to TRBJ2-2; 13 bases are shared with TRBD2. Trimming removed 10 bases from V and 6 bases from J; junction bases left unmatched: 11. This CDR3 has 16 residues. Germline-derived CDR1 and CDR2 are ENHRY and SYGVKD. This CDR3 is CATKLAGGPVAGELFF. The CDR3 nucleotides are TGTGCCACCAAACTAGCGGGAGGGCCCGTAGCCGGGGAGCTGTTTTTT.

The chain has TRBV5-6 and TRBJ2-7; perhaps TRBD1 as D (6 bases). The CDR3 totals 18 residues. CDR1 SGHDT and CDR2 YYEEEE come from the germline V gene. V was trimmed by 1 base and J by 0 bases, leaving 20 bases between them. The CDR3: CASSLYIPRDTYSYEQYF. The DNA of the CDR3 is TGTGCCAGCAGCTTGTACATCCCCCGGGACACCTACTCCTACGAGCAGTACTTC.

This clone was seen a few times. V gene TRBV5-8 combines with J gene TRBJ1-1; D not certain. The CDR3 is 13 residues long. The germline gives CDR1 SGHTS, CDR2 YDEGEE. Deletions cut 7 bases from V and 4 bases from J, with 14 bases between. The CDR3 DNA is TGTGCCAGCGCCCCCTGGGGTCCCACTGAAGCTTTCTTT. It translates to CASAPWGPTEAFF.

The chain joins TRBV29-1 to TRBJ2-4; D ambiguous. Trimming cost V 1 base and J 8 bases, with 12 bases left between them. Germline CDR1 and CDR2: SQVTM and ANQGSEA. This CDR3 is 13 amino acids long. CDR3 in amino acids: CSVEGRSRDIQYF. For the CDR3, the DNA is TGCAGCGTTGAAGGGCGAAGTAGGGACATTCAGTACTTC.

This chain uses TRBV7-9 with TRBJ1-1; a weak D match, TRBD1 (5 bases). The CDR3 loop spans 14 amino acids. Trimming pared 0 bases from V and 7 bases from J, leaving 12 bases between. Germline-derived CDR1 and CDR2 are SEHNR and FQNEAQ (reference sequence). The CDR3 spells CASSLAVGLNEAFF. In DNA, the CDR3 is TGTGCCAGCAGCTTAGCGGTGGGGCTAAATGAAGCTTTCTTT. The variable domain in full, completed from reference TRBV7-9 and TRBJ1-1, reads DTGVSQNPRHKITKRGQNVTFRCDPISEHNRLYWYRQTLGQGPEFLTYFQNEAQLEKSRLLSDRFSAERPKGSFSTLEIQRTEQGDSAMYLCASSLAVGLNEAFFGQGTRLTVV.

By sample fraction, this clone is medium-sized (0.01 to 0.1%). CDR3 sequence (DNA): TGTGCCAGTAGTATGACTAGCGGGGGATACAATGAGCAGTTCTTC. Amino acids: CASSMTSGGYNEQFF. The chain has TRBV19 and TRBJ2-1; 12 nucleotides match TRBD2. Germline V gene lookup returns CDR1 LNHDA and CDR2 SQIVND (reference sequence). Unmatched junction bases numbered 1, after V lost 3 bases and J lost 4 bases. This CDR3 region has 15 residues.

This chain links TRBV10-3 with TRBJ1-2, with D unresolved. Germline CDR1 and CDR2: ENHRY and SYGVKD. Deletions cut 4 bases from V and 5 bases from J, with 11 bases between. The CDR3 loop spans 13 amino acids. The CDR3 is CAISGTDNYGYTF. CDR3 DNA: TGTGCCATCAGTGGGACTGATAATTATGGCTACACCTTC.

This rearrangement joins TRBV7-6 to TRBJ2-5, with D uncertain. Germline CDR1 reads SGHVS; CDR2 reads FNYEAQ. CDR3 size: 13 residues. Between the trimmed V and J ends, which lost 0 bases and 5 bases, there was a span of 7 bases. CDR3 protein: CASSLAGLETQYF. The DNA for the CDR3 is TGTGCCAGCAGCTTAGCTGGTTTGGAGACCCAGTACTTC.

V gene TRBV11-1 combines with J gene TRBJ2-7, with 7 bases identical to TRBD2. Germline CDR1 SGHAT, CDR2 FQDESV (reference sequence). The CDR3 loop spans 14 amino acids. The V and J ends lost 5 bases and 2 bases, in that order; junction bases with no gene match: 6. As DNA, the CDR3 is TGTGCCAGCAGCCCCTTGGGAGGGACCTACGAGCAGTACTTC. Residues: CASSPLGGTYEQYF.

The chain uses TRBV6-5 and TRBJ1-3, with D perhaps matching TRBD2 (6 bases). The end of the DNA fits TRBJ2-2 better, so the J call may be wrong. CDR1 is MNHEY, CDR2 SVGAGI, per germline. The CDR3 is 15 amino acids. The CDR3 spells CASSYSTGDTGELFF. The CDR3 coding sequence is TGTGCCAGCAGTTACTCGACGGGGGACACCGGGGAGCTGTTTTTT.

The table lists this clone with a few counts. V gene TRBV4-2 combines with J gene TRBJ2-1; 8 bases are a match to TRBD2. Trimming at V came to 4 bases and at J to 5 bases, leaving 4 bases not matched to a gene. Germline V CDR1 and CDR2: LGHNA, YNFKEQ. The CDR3 is made up of 14 amino acids. The CDR3, as DNA: TGTGCCAGCAGCCGAACAGCGGGAGACAATGAGCAGTTCTTC. Translation gives CASSRTAGDNEQFF.